Included here is one TCR beta chain sequence, with context. CDR3 size: 12 residues. Germline CDR1 is SGHTA and CDR2 is FQGNSA. With 1 base removed from V and 5 bases from J, the gap between germline ends came to 3 bases. Per the original data handling: Amplification of reference gene primers provided the estimated nucleated cell counts. TCRdb's table, derived via immunoSEQ multiplex PCR, lists solely in-frame clones and lacks some. V and J calls and clone size are given by that table; D and trimming were obtained from the DNA. The sample lists some 73,000 clones, approximately 86% occurring once. This specimen comes from a study of blood T cell repertoires in COVID-19. Study-wide context: The United States, Italy and Spain supplied acute and convalescent COVID-19 samples. PBMCs, B-cell-depleted T cells, or T cells provided the cDNA or gDNA that made up the material.

This TCR was sampled from a woman aged 60 to 75 with acute or convalescent COVID-19. The V call is TRBV7-2, the J call TRBJ1-5; D is unclear. Sequenced material: peripheral blood. This chain's CDR3 is CASSLVDQPQHF. In DNA form, the CDR3 reads TGTGCCAGCAGCTTAGTCGATCAGCCCCAGCATTTT.